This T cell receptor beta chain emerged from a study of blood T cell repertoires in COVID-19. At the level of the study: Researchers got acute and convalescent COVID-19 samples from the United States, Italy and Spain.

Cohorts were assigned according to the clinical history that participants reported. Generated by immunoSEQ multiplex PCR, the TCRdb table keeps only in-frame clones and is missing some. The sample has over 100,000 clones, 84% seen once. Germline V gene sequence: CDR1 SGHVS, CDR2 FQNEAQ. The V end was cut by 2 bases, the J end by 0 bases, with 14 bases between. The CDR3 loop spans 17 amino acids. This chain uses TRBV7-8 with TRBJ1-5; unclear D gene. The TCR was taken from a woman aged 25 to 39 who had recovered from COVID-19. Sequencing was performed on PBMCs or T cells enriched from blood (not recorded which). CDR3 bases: TGTGCCAGCAGCTTAAGTGTACGAGGCAGTAGCAATCAGCCCCAGCATTTT. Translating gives CASSLSVRGSSNQPQHF.